Sequencing of this TCR beta chain was carried out in a study of T cells in Graves' hyperthyroidism and ophthalmopathy. The study, taken as a whole, reports: Most expanded thyroid clonotypes above 0.001 recurred in blood.

Worth noting for this clonotype: Its antigen is not known.

It was RNA transcripts that yielded the amplified TCR beta CDR3 regions. The TCR CDR3 was amplified in a first-round RT-PCR using the HTBI primer set. MiXCR was run by TCRdb on the multiplex PCR reads, yielding one entry per CDR3 protein. Of around 580,000 distinct CDR3 sequences listed, about 43% are singletons. Those patients with uncontrolled infection, other autoimmune disease, pregnancy or lactation were excluded. Each diagnosis was grounded in clinical symptoms, serum thyroxine and TRAb, thyroid ultrasound, and orbital computed tomography. In germline, CDR1 is SNHLY, CDR2 FYNNEI. With 6 bases clipped from V and 7 bases from J, the junction kept 8 bases outside the gene matches. The CDR3 spans 14 residues.

This receptor was taken from a woman in her late teens or twenties with Graves' hyperthyroidism. The chain combines TRBV2 with TRBJ2-4; 8 bases are shared with TRBD2. Material for sequencing was peripheral blood or thyroid tissue (not recorded which). This CDR3 is CASSVGLERNIQYF. The CDR3 nucleotides read TGTGCCAGCAGCGTGGGACTAGAGCGGAACATTCAGTACTTC.